The next 29 T cell receptor beta chains were all read from a single sample in a study of cytomegalovirus exposure and HLA in healthy donors. The primer mix had 60 Vbeta and 13 Jbeta primers. Measured with immunoSEQ multiplex PCR; TCRdb has only the in-frame clones, and not every one. The sample includes about 50,000 clones, 55% to 85% of them seen just once. Sequencing was carried out using PBMCs. The receptors stem from a woman in her 50s in good health and CMV-seronegative.

V gene TRBV30 combines with J gene TRBJ2-1; no clear D. There are 12 residues in the CDR3. With 2 bases removed from V and 6 bases from J, the gap between germline ends came to 8 bases. Looked up from germline, CDR1 is GTSNPN and CDR2 is SVGIG (reference sequence). CDR3 in DNA: TGTGCCTGGAGTACCACTACCAATGAGCAGTTCTTC. Protein sequence: CAWSTTTNEQFF.

The chain has TRBV4-2 and TRBJ2-3; 10 bases match TRBD2. This CDR3 contains 18 residues. V was pared by 0 bases and J by 4 bases, with 10 bases of the junction left unmatched. The V gene's germline CDR1 is LGHNA and CDR2 YNFKEQ. The CDR3 sequence: CASSQDSGAGGQSDTQYF. CDR3 in DNA: TGTGCCAGCAGCCAAGATTCAGGAGCGGGGGGGCAATCAGATACGCAGTATTTT.

A few counts support this clone. The chain employs TRBV5-1 and TRBJ2-1, with 8 bases lining up with TRBD2. V dropped 4 bases and J dropped 8; count of bases not matched to a gene: 14. Germline assignment: CDR1 SGHRS and CDR2 YFSETQ. The CDR3 contains 16 residues. CDR3 DNA: TGCGCCAGCAGCGGTTTTCAAGCGGGAGTTTTCGATGAGCAGTTCTTC. Its translation is CASSGFQAGVFDEQFF.

This chain joins TRBV7-3 and TRBJ2-1, with a tentative D call TRBD2 (6 bases). Trimming stripped 5 bases from V and 5 bases from J, with 10 bases between. This CDR3 region has 13 residues. Germline V gene lookup returns CDR1 SGHTA and CDR2 FQGTGA. For the CDR3, the DNA is TGTGCCAGCAGCATCGGACTAAACAATGAGCAGTTCTTC. Amino acids: CASSIGLNNEQFF.

The rearrangement links TRBV25-1 to TRBJ1-1, with D possibly being TRBD1 (5 bases). This CDR3 comprises 14 residues. V was cut by 4 bases and J by 4 bases, with 13 bases left in between. Per the germline V gene, CDR1 is MGHDK and CDR2 is SYGVNS. CDR3 nucleotides: TGTGCCAGCAGTGGGAGGGGAGTCGGCACTGAAGCTTTCTTT. As protein: CASSGRGVGTEAFF.

This clone was seen only a few times. The chain uses TRBV6-5 and TRBJ2-5, with 10 bases aligning to TRBD2. The CDR3 length is 16 residues. Germline V gene data show CDR1 as MNHEY and CDR2 as SVGAGI. The V and J ends lost 0 bases and 2 bases, in that order; junction bases with no gene match: 3. For the CDR3, the DNA is TGTGCCAGCAGTTACTCCCCAGCGGGGGGGCAAGAGACCCAGTACTTC. It codes for CASSYSPAGGQETQYF.

V gene TRBV7-8 combines with J gene TRBJ1-6, with D perhaps TRBD1 (5 bases). V shed 5 bases and J shed 8 bases, with 19 bases lying between them. CDR3 length: 16 amino acids. Germline lookup yields CDR1 SGHVS and CDR2 FQNEAQ. The CDR3 is CASSPAGVRGDSPLHF. In DNA form, the CDR3 reads TGTGCCAGCAGCCCAGCCGGGGTCCGGGGGGATTCACCCCTCCACTTT.

The J gene is TRBJ1-2, the V gene TRBV9; weak D call: TRBD1 (5 bases). Germline V lookup: CDR1 SGDLS, CDR2 YYNGEE. This CDR3 contains 14 residues. The V gene lost 3 bases and the J gene lost 0 bases, with 9 bases spanning the gap. CDR3 loop: CASSEGLANYGYTF. Here the CDR3 DNA reads TGTGCCAGCAGCGAGGGGCTAGCTAACTATGGCTACACCTTC. The complete variable domain, with remaining parts taken from reference TRBV9 and TRBJ1-2, reads DSGVTQTPKHLITATGQRVTLRCSPRSGDLSVYWYQQSLDQGLQFLIQYYNGEERAKGNILERFSAQQFPDLHSELNLSSLELGDSALYFCASSEGLANYGYTFGSGTRLTVV.

The chain joins TRBV7-9 to TRBJ1-2; D is possibly TRBD1 (6 bases). The CDR3 runs 14 residues. V was clipped by 8 bases and J by 2 bases, with 15 bases between them. Germline CDR1 and CDR2: SEHNR and FQNEAQ (reference sequence). The DNA for the CDR3 is TGTGCCAGCGGGGGCCAGGGGCGCAACTATGGCTACACCTTC. It codes for CASGGQGRNYGYTF.

This rearrangement joins TRBV27 to TRBJ1-1; no definite D call. The germline V and J ends were trimmed by 8 bases and 1 base, with 8 bases remaining between them. CDR1 and CDR2 from the germline V gene are MNHEY and SMNVEV (reference sequence). This CDR3 region has 12 residues. CDR3: CASRRRNTEAFF. DNA for the CDR3: TGTGCCAGCCGAAGGAGGAACACTGAAGCTTTCTTT.

This clone has at least ten counts. This chain connects TRBV7-9 to TRBJ1-1; D call uncertain. CDR1 SEHNR and CDR2 FQNEAQ come from the germline V gene (reference sequence). There are 13 residues in the CDR3. V shed 2 bases and J shed 1 base, with 5 bases lying between them. CDR3 amino acids: CASSLTQNTEAFF. CDR3 coding DNA: TGTGCCAGCAGCTTAACTCAGAACACTGAAGCTTTCTTT.

This clone has more than one count but fewer than ten. The chain uses TRBV7-2 and TRBJ2-3; a weak D match, TRBD2 (6 bases). V dropped 7 bases and J dropped 6 bases, with 14 bases sitting between them. The CDR3 length is 13 residues. The V gene's germline CDR1 is SGHTA and CDR2 FQGNSA. The DNA of the CDR3 is TGTGCCAGCACCGGAGGGCCAGGGGATACGCAGTATTTT. This codes for CASTGGPGDTQYF. The full variable domain, completed using reference TRBV7-2 and TRBJ2-3, is GAGVSQSPSNKVTEKGKDVELRCDPISGHTALYWYRQSLGQGLEFLIYFQGNSAPDKSGLPSDRFSAERTGGSVSTLTIQRTQQEDSAVYLCASTGGPGDTQYFGPGTRLTVL.

The genes are TRBV6-6 and TRBJ2-7; no definite D call. V dropped 6 bases and J dropped 2 bases, with 17 bases sitting between them. CDR3 length equals 15 residues. Germline assignment: CDR1 MNHNY and CDR2 SVGAGI (reference sequence). Here the CDR3 reads CASRPLIAAAYEQYF. The CDR3 bases are TGTGCCAGCAGGCCCTTAATCGCGGCAGCCTACGAGCAGTACTTC.

The chain carries TRBV30 and TRBJ1-1, with D unclear. Trimming cost V 1 base and J 1 base, with 4 bases left between them. CDR1 GTSNPN and CDR2 SVGIG come from the germline V gene (reference sequence). The CDR3 sequence is 12 residues long. Written as DNA, the CDR3 is TGTGCCTGGAGTGACGGGAACACTGAAGCTTTCTTT. Encoded protein: CAWSDGNTEAFF.

Written as DNA, the CDR3 is TGTGCCAGCAGCGCCCTAGCGGGGGGGGATACGCAGTATTTT. It specifies CASSALAGGDTQYF. The chain combines TRBV9 with TRBJ2-3; 12 bases are shared with TRBD2. This CDR3 has 14 residues. Germline V gives CDR1 SGDLS, CDR2 YYNGEE. The V and J ends lost 3 bases and 6 bases, in that order; junction bases with no gene match: 2.

The chain uses TRBV28 and TRBJ1-1; no definite D call. CDR1 and CDR2 (germline): MDHEN, SYDVKM. Trimming took 5 bases from V and 11 from J, leaving 12 bases between them. The CDR3 covers 11 residues. CDR3 nucleotides: TGTGCCAGCAGTCAGAGCCGGGAGGCTTTCTTT. Its protein product is CASSQSREAFF.

The J gene is TRBJ2-2, the V gene TRBV7-6; TRBD2 matches 7 bases. CDR1 is SGHVS, CDR2 FNYEAQ, per germline. The CDR3 consists of 15 residues. V dropped 5 bases and J dropped 5; count of bases not matched to a gene: 8. The CDR3 bases are TGTGCCAGCAGCCCTAGGGGAGGGCGGACCGGGGAGCTGTTTTTT. Its protein is CASSPRGGRTGELFF.

The chain is built from TRBV29-1 and TRBJ2-5, with 11 nucleotides matching TRBD2. The CDR3 totals 14 residues. CDR1 SQVTM and CDR2 ANQGSEA come from the germline V gene. Trimming took 4 bases from V and 5 from J; bases not matched to a gene: 6. As DNA, the CDR3 is TGCAGCGTTGGGCCGACTAGCGGGAAGGAGACCCAGTACTTC. Translation gives CSVGPTSGKETQYF.

The CDR3 DNA reads as TGTGCCAGCAGGTCACCCGCCTGGCACAGTGAGCAGTTCTTC. This gives the protein CASRSPAWHSEQFF. The chain is built from TRBV2 and TRBJ2-1; D uncertain. CDR1 and CDR2 (germline): SNHLY, FYNNEI. V was cut by 6 bases and J by 9 bases, with 18 bases left in between. The CDR3 sequence is 14 residues long.

The V call is TRBV28, the J call TRBJ1-2, with 7 bases matching TRBD1. In germline, CDR1 is MDHEN, CDR2 SYDVKM. Unmatched junction bases numbered 6, after V lost 7 bases and J lost 7 bases. The CDR3 loop spans 12 amino acids. CDR3 nucleotide sequence: TGTGCCAGCAATATACAGGGGTTTGGCTACACCTTC. Protein product: CASNIQGFGYTF.

In nucleotides, the CDR3 is TGCGCCAGCAGCCAAGAATTGCGGGGGACAGATACGCAGTATTTT. This gives the protein CASSQELRGTDTQYF. The rearrangement joins TRBV4-1 to TRBJ2-3, with TRBD2 matching over 7 bases. The V gene's germline CDR1 is MGHRA and CDR2 YSYEKL. V trimming: 0 bases; J trimming: 3 bases; junction bases outside the gene matches: 3. The CDR3 is 15 residues long.

Worth noting for this clone: The junction differs from germline at one of its ends, possibly a read error. The rearrangement joins TRBV2 to TRBJ1-1; no reliable D call. The CDR3 runs 13 residues. CDR1 and CDR2 from the germline V gene are SNHLY and FYNNEI. In nucleotides, the CDR3 is TGTGCCAGCAGCTTACAGTGGAACACTGAAGATTTCTTT. Protein sequence: CASSLQWNTEDFF.

J is TRBJ1-3 and V is TRBV15, with D unclear. CDR1 is LNHNV, CDR2 YYDKDF, per germline (reference sequence). The CDR3 totals 15 residues. The germline V and J ends were trimmed by 2 bases and 0 bases, with 8 bases remaining between them. The CDR3 reads CATSRIRSSGNTIYF. The CDR3 coding sequence is TGTGCCACCAGCAGAATAAGGAGCTCTGGAAACACCATATATTTT.

The CDR3 nucleotides are TGTGCCAGCAGCGTCGGTGGGGGGGACACCGGGGAGCTGTTTTTT. It codes for CASSVGGGDTGELFF. The rearrangement links TRBV9 to TRBJ2-2; 7 bases align to TRBD2. The V gene's germline CDR1 is SGDLS and CDR2 YYNGEE. This CDR3 comprises 15 residues. The ends lost 2 bases at V and 3 bases at J; junction bases unmatched: 4.

The CDR3 bases are TGTGCCAGCAGTTCCCCACAGGGGGCGCGGGAGCAGTACTTC. As protein: CASSSPQGAREQYF. This sequence joins TRBV6-5 and TRBJ2-7; 9 bases are shared with TRBD1. Germline V CDR1 and CDR2: MNHEY, SVGAGI. Trimming removed 4 bases from V and 7 bases from J; junction bases left unmatched: 8. This CDR3 comprises 14 residues.

The chain couples TRBV6-6 to TRBJ1-5; D gene ambiguous. The ends were cut back, 2 bases at V and 8 bases at J, with 4 bases in the middle. The CDR3 spans 11 residues. Germline CDR1 reads MNHNY; CDR2 reads SVGAGI (reference sequence). CDR3: CASSYAEPQHF. The CDR3, as DNA: TGTGCCAGCAGTTACGCAGAGCCCCAGCATTTT.

This chain uses TRBV7-2 with TRBJ1-3; D is undetermined. V lost 5 bases and J 8 bases, leaving 13 bases between the germline ends. The CDR3 sequence is 13 residues long. The germline CDR1 and CDR2 sequences are SGHTA and FQGNSA. In nucleotides, the CDR3 is TGTGCCAGCAGCCCCGGGCGGGGTTACACCATATATTTT. This gives the protein CASSPGRGYTIYF.

The chain links TRBV5-1 to TRBJ2-5; the match to TRBD1 covers 7 bases. CDR3 length: 14 residues. Losses at the gene ends were 1 base for V and 7 bases for J; bases not matched to a gene: 7. Per the germline V gene, CDR1 is SGHRS and CDR2 is YFSETQ. Written as DNA, the CDR3 is TGCGCCAGCAGCTTGAGTACAGGGGACGGGACCCAGTACTTC. Its protein is CASSLSTGDGTQYF.

The J gene is TRBJ1-5, the V gene TRBV19; 7 bases align to TRBD1. Germline-derived CDR1 and CDR2 are LNHDA and SQIVND (reference sequence). This CDR3 has 14 residues. After removal of 4 bases from V and 3 bases from J, the junction contained 3 bases not matched to a gene. CDR3 bases: TGTGCCAGTAGTACGGGACAGATCAATCAGCCCCAGCATTTT. This gives the protein CASSTGQINQPQHF. Together with reference TRBV19 and TRBJ1-5, the CDR3 gives the full variable domain: DGGITQSPKYLFRKEGQNVTLSCEQNLNHDAMYWYRQDPGQGLRLIYYSQIVNDFQKGDIAEGYSVSREKKESFPLTVTSAQKNPTAFYLCASSTGQINQPQHFGDGTRLSIL.